This T cell receptor beta chain was recorded in a study of blood T cell repertoires in COVID-19 (dated by TCRdb to 2018 to 2021). Describing the broader study: Samples covering the acute and convalescent phases of COVID-19 were provided by collaborators in the United States, Italy and Spain. Samples were obtained from the ongoing ImmuneRACE study (first 160 participants) and from over 1,000 subjects provided by 6 global collaborators. A freely available public database, intended as a resource for researchers studying the immune response to SARS-CoV-2, is where the repertoires were released. Nearly every sample came with metadata listing a de-identified subject ID, COVID-19 status, age in years and sex. The material from the prospective study consisted of cDNA or gDNA derived from T cells, B-cell-depleted T cells, or PBMCs. Where available, HLA class I and class II types were taken from metadata supplied by the sample provider and were not determined by assay-based typing. Deeply sampled blood TCRbeta repertoires from subjects exposed to, actively infected with, or recovered from COVID-19 were included in the dataset.

A note on this clone: Its cognate antigen has yet to be identified. No much larger clonotype is one base removed from it; base qualities were not supplied.

The research as a whole found: The amount of clinical and demographic metadata varied by source and participant and was provided uncurated.

Participants in the prospective study were enrolled through a virtual design, were aged 18 to 89 years, and lived in under 25 United States geographic areas. To assign participants to cohorts, the prospective study relied on clinical history that participants themselves reported in a screening survey and a study questionnaire. Recovered participants in ImmuneRACE Cohort 3 were defined by two consecutive negative NP/OP PCR tests, clearance by a healthcare professional, or resolution of symptoms. In the prospective study, mobile phlebotomists collected whole blood, serum and a nasopharyngeal or oropharyngeal swab from each participant. Additional blood draws and questionnaires over a 2-month period could optionally be provided by prospective study participants. Before DNA extraction, prospective study blood samples were shipped either frozen or at room temperature. TCRbeta CDR3 regions were amplified from genomic DNA using the immunoSEQ Assay, a bias-controlled multiplex PCR. The study's processing was this. The number of nucleated cells in each sample was estimated from the amplification of reference gene primers within the assay. To quantify the absolute abundance of each unique TCRbeta CDR3 rearrangement, sequence reads were collapsed and filtered. Productive Simpson clonality was computed per sample as the square root of Simpson's diversity index over productive rearrangements. TCRdb retrieved this table from immuneACCESS and kept in-frame rearrangements only. Not all clones are present; in checked studies, unresolved V genes account for under half, and no reason is known for the remainder. V and J calls and clone size follow that table, whereas D and trimming were derived from the DNA. The sample yields a few hundred thousand clones; approximately 85% were counted once. About 2% of the sample rests with the top ten.

This receptor was obtained from a man younger than 45 who had recovered from COVID-19. The source material was PBMCs or T cells enriched from blood (not recorded which).

The DNA sequence is as follows: TGTGCCAGCTCACCTCCCTCTGGAGGGACCGCTGAAGCTTTCTTT. Its translation is CASSPPSGGTAEAFF. This receptor chain uses TRBV18 and TRBJ1-1; 5 matching bases give a weak D call of TRBD1. V and J are truncated by 3 bases and 6 bases respectively, leaving an intervening sequence of 17 bases. Sequences KGHSH (CDR1) and LQKENI (CDR2) are obtained from the germline V gene. From cysteine to phenylalanine, the CDR3 is 15 amino acids long. The retained sequence is limited to the CDR3, 45 bases, with the frame set at the first base. Reference TRBV18 and TRBJ1-1 genes cover what lies past the CDR3, so the full variable domain is NAGVMQNPRHLVRRRGQEARLRCSPMKGHSHVYWYRQLPEEGLKFMVYLQKENIIDESGMPKERFSAEFPKEGPSILRIQQVVRGDSAAYFCASSPPSGGTAEAFFGQGTRLTVV.